This T cell receptor beta chain is drawn from a study of regulatory T cells in long-lasting Graves disease. Germline loops: CDR1 SNHLY, CDR2 FYNNEI. There are 14 residues in the CDR3. Trimming took 5 bases from V and 2 from J, leaving 10 bases between them. The time point: persistent/refractory GD, antithyroid drugs over 5 years with positive TRAb. PBMCs provided the RNA from which the TCR library was made. In Xi'an, China, an endocrinology department was the source of patients. Staff drew about 8.2 milliliters of peripheral blood into EDTA tubes. Construction of TCR beta libraries relied on iRepertoire HTBI primers and on Arm-PCR targeting CDR3 regions. MiXCR, applied by TCRdb to the multiplex PCR reads, yields one record per CDR3 protein. This table has more than 300,000 distinct CDR3 sequences, roughly 25% appearing once. This clonotype was seen at least ten times.

The specimen was peripheral blood mononuclear cells (PBMCs), collected when the disease was refractory, from a patient treated with antithyroid drugs. This TCR was sampled from a woman in her thirties or forties with Graves disease. This chain joins TRBV2 and TRBJ1-5; no firm D call. Here the CDR3 reads CASSRGFGNQPQHF. CDR3 nucleotide sequence: TGTGCCAGCAGTAGAGGTTTTGGCAATCAGCCCCAGCATTTT.